This paragraph reports one T cell receptor beta chain. This sample is part of a study of T cells in Graves' hyperthyroidism and ophthalmopathy. The V segment lost 4 bases and the J segment 3 bases; nucleotides outside the gene matches: 15. Germline V gene lookup returns CDR1 LGHDT and CDR2 YNNKEL (reference sequence). The CDR3 length is 17 residues. RNA transcripts yielded amplified TCR beta CDR3 regions. TCR CDR3 regions were first amplified by RT-PCR with HTBI primers. TCRdb processed the multiplex PCR reads anew with MiXCR; each CDR3 protein has one entry. The profile shows 350,000 to 400,000 distinct CDR3 sequences, about 18% of them singletons. Patients with uncontrolled infections, other autoimmune diseases, pregnancy or lactation were excluded.

Sequencing was carried out using blood. This TCR was sampled from a man younger than 30 with Graves' ophthalmopathy. The V call is TRBV3-1, the J call TRBJ2-7, with TRBD1 identical over 7 bases. This CDR3 reads CASSRPTGQEKGYEQYF. Written as DNA, the CDR3 is TGTGCCAGCAGCCGCCCGACCGGACAGGAAAAAGGCTACGAGCAGTACTTC.